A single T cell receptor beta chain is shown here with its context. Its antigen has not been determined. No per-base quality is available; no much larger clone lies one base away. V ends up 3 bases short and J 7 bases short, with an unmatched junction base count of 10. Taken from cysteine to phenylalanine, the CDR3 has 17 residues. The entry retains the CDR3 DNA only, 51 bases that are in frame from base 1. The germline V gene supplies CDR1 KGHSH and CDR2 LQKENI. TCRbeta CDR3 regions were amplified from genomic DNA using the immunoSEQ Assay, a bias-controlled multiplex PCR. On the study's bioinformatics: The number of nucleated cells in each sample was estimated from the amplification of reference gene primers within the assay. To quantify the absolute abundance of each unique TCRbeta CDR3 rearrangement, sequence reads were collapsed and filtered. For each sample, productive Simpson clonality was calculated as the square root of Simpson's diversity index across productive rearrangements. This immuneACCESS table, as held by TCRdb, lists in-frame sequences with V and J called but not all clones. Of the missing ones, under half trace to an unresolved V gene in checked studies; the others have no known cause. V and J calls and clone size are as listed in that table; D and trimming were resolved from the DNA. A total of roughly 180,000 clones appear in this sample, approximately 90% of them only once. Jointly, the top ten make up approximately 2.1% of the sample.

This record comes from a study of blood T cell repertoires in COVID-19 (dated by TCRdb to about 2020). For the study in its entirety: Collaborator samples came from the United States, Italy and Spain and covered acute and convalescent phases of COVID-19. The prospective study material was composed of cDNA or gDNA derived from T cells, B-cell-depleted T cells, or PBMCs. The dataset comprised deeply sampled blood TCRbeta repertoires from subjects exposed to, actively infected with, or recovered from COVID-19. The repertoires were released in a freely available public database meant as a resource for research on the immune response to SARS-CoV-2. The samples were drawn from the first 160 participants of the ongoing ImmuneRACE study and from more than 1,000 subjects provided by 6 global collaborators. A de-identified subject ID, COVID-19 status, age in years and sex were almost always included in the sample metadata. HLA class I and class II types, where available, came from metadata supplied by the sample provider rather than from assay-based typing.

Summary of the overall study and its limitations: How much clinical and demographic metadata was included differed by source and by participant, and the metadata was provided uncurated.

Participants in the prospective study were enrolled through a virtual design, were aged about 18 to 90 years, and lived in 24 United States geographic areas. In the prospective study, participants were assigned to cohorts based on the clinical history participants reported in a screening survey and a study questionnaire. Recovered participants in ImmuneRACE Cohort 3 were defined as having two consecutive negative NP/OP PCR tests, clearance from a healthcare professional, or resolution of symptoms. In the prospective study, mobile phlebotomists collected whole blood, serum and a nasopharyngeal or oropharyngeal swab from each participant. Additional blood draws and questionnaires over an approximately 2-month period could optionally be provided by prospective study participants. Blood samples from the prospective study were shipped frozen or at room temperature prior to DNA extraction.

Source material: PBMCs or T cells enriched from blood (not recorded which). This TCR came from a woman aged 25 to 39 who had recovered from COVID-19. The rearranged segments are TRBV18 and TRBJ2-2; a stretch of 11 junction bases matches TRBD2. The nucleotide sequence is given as TGTGCCAGCTCACCCATAGCGGGAGGGCCTGACGGCGGGGAGCTGTTTTTT. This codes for CASSPIAGGPDGGELFF.